At least ten counts were recorded for the clone carrying this T cell receptor beta chain. Its specificity is not known. Germline V CDR1 and CDR2: MNHNY, SVGAGI (reference sequence). This CDR3 region has 12 residues. V was cut by 3 bases and J by 2 bases, with 4 bases left in between. This sample stems from a study of identical twins' blood T cells. Study-wide results and caveats: Twin repertoire similarity may partly reflect shared environment.

Both ends of each TCR cDNA library bore sample-specific barcodes. TCRdb ran MiXCR on the 5' RACE reads and lists one entry per CDR3 protein. This sample has 400,000 or so distinct CDR3 sequences, with roughly 28% found just once. The rearrangement uses TRBV6-6 and TRBJ1-1, with no clear D. Sequenced material: PBMCs. The TCR originated in a woman aged 18 to 50 in good health. The chain's CDR3 is CASSYTNTEAFF. CDR3 nucleotides: TGTGCCAGCAGTTATACAAACACTGAAGCTTTCTTT.